The present T cell receptor (beta chain) was sequenced within a study of T cell responses to AZD1222 COVID-19 vaccine. CDR1 is SGHTA, CDR2 FQGNSA, per germline. Trimming shortened V by 3 bases and J by 0 bases, and 8 bases separated the two germline ends. This CDR3 has 15 residues. Analyses pooled second doses at about 4 or about 12 weeks. Data came from immunoSEQ multiplex PCR; TCRdb stores just in-frame clones and leaves some out. The sample has over 100,000 clones, approximately 86% seen once. Overall study findings and caveats: None of the repertoires were sampled until the peak T cell response had passed. In a largely white British group with more females than males, clonal diversity was possibly underestimated. Only 5 to 7 individuals given AZD1222 were seropositive at baseline.

As regards this clone: Its cognate antigen is unknown.

The chain couples TRBV7-2 to TRBJ1-4; D gene ambiguous. Material: peripheral blood, obtained 28 days after the second AZD1222 dose. This TCR was sampled from an adult who received the AZD1222 COVID-19 vaccine. The CDR3 spells CASSLAGATNEKLFF. The DNA for the CDR3 is TGTGCCAGCAGCTTGGCAGGAGCAACTAATGAAAAACTGTTTTTT. The full variable domain, in which reference TRBV7-2 and TRBJ1-4 provide the parts outside the CDR3, is GAGVSQSPSNKVTEKGKDVELRCDPISGHTALYWYRQSLGQGLEFLIYFQGNSAPDKSGLPSDRFSAERTGGSVSTLTIQRTQQEDSAVYLCASSLAGATNEKLFFGSGTQLSVL.